This T cell receptor (beta chain) was identified during a study of cytomegalovirus exposure and HLA in healthy donors. In the PCR, 60 Vbeta and 13 Jbeta primers were used. Clones were sequenced by immunoSEQ multiplex PCR, and TCRdb holds only the in-frame ones, with some missing. The sample lists 130,000 to 150,000 clones, roughly 77% occurring once. The CDR3 is 13 amino acids. V lost 0 bases to trimming and J lost 3 bases, with 6 bases between them. The germline V gene encodes CDR1 ENHRY and CDR2 SYGVKD. The V gene is TRBV10-3, the J gene TRBJ2-7; D is unclear. This sequence originates from a female donor in good health and CMV-seronegative. The sequenced sample consisted of PBMCs. The CDR3 bases are TGTGCCATCAGTGAGTCGGGCAGCTACGAGCAGTACTTC. Translating it yields CAISESGSYEQYF.